This T cell receptor (beta chain) was sequenced for a study of identical twins. Only a few counts were recorded for this clonotype. Trimming shortened V by 4 bases and J by 3 bases, and 17 bases separated the two germline ends. Per germline, CDR1 KGHDR and CDR2 SFDVKD. CDR3 length: 16 amino acids. Unique molecular identifiers were present on the cDNA, and a universal primer site came from template switching. A single record per CDR3 protein comes from TCRdb applying MiXCR to the 5' RACE reads. The top ten clones hold 40% to 45% of a sample with about 190,000 distinct CDR3 sequences, approximately 15% of them seen once. These data also formed part of another study, on T cells expressing NK-cell markers. Per that study: Seropositivity for HCMV was found in most of the eight sequenced donors, with one seronegative.

Sequenced input: CD8+ T cells sorted from blood. The receptor was derived from a woman aged 18-30 years in good health. The chain has TRBV24-1 and TRBJ1-1, with a tentative D call TRBD1 (6 bases). The CDR3 DNA follows: TGTGCCACCAGTGAGGTAGCGGGCAGGGGATACACTGAAGCTTTCTTT. Amino acids: CATSEVAGRGYTEAFF.